This T cell receptor beta chain was obtained from a study of T cell responses to AZD1222 COVID-19 vaccine (dated by TCRdb to the early 2020s). As for the study more broadly: A total of approximately 250 trial participants underwent TCR sequencing, of whom 207 had received two doses of AZD1222 and around 25 had received two doses of the MenACWY control vaccine. Trial participants were enrolled by age into 18-55, 56-69 and 70-plus year subgroups, with 148, 28 and 57 TCR-sequenced participants respectively. Beyond this particular receptor, the publication reports: In the small 56-69-year group, the increase in depth fell short of significance, most likely because of low power. Only six AZD1222 recipients were SARS-CoV-2 seropositive at baseline, limiting conclusions about previously exposed vaccinees. Most participants were white British and females outnumbered males, and the authors suggested that clonal diversity may have been underestimated. Nearly half of unique spike-specific TCRs reportedly recognized epitopes outside regions mutated in the B.1.351 and B.1.1.7 variants. No day 14 peak-response samples were available, so repertoires were characterized only after the peak T cell response. After two AZD1222 doses, spike-specific TCR breadth and depth were significantly higher than at day 0 and than in MenACWY recipients. Vaccine-associated CD4 TCRs spanned the whole spike protein, with dominant responses in regions 160-218 and 743-854.

The time point label, as the study defines it: about 28 days (+/-7) after the second vaccine dose. AZD1222 recipients whose second dose came at about 4 weeks and those whose second dose came at about 12 weeks were combined into one group, since spike-specific TCR depth and breadth did not differ between the two schedules. Vaccinee samples were obtained from the UK trials COV001 and COV002, which included a single-blind randomized controlled phase 2/3 trial of AZD1222 (ChAdOx1 nCoV-19) in healthy adults. Trial participant PBMC samples were collected at day 0 and day 28 after the second dose for TCRbeta chain sequencing. V is pared back by 7 bases and J by 0 bases, with 13 bases lying between the germline termini. The CDR3 runs 15 amino acids, cysteine and phenylalanine included. The read is trimmed to its CDR3 DNA, 45 bases read in frame from base 1. Taken from the germline V gene, the CDR1 and CDR2 loops are MDHEN and SYDVKM.

The CDR3 regions of human TCRbeta chains were analyzed by immunosequencing. Turning to the authors' computational methods: TCRs in the repertoires were compared against a reference library of SARS-CoV-2-specific TCRs that had been generated with the MIRA antigen-specificity platform. Breadth was defined as the fraction of unique TCRs that were SARS-CoV-2-associated, and depth was defined as the fraction of total T cells that were SARS-CoV-2-associated. Using the MIRA data, every spike-specific TCR was mapped to the spike region that the TCR reacted to and assigned to either a CD4 or a CD8 class. Log10-transformed breadth and depth values were compared by one-way ANOVA with Sidak's multiple comparisons tests. TCRdb re-hosts the immuneACCESS table, in-frame sequences only. Its copies lack some clones; in the studies checked, an unresolved V gene accounts for under half of them, and the cause for the rest is not known. The V and J calls and the clone size are those of that table, but D and trimming were determined from the DNA. Counted in this sample were over 85,000 clones; 70% to 85% of them appeared once. The ten largest make up approximately 15% of the sample.

This clone came up once. Its antigen is currently not known. Base qualities are missing; no much larger clone stands one base away. The sequence came from an adult who received the AZD1222 COVID-19 vaccine. The specimen was peripheral blood, collected 28 days after the second AZD1222 dose. The V and J segments used are TRBV28 and TRBJ2-1; confidence is insufficient to name the D gene. The DNA sequence is as follows: TGTGCCAGCACCTTTTTAGCCGACTCCTACAATGAGCAGTTCTTC. The encoded protein is CASTFLADSYNEQFF.